The entry below describes one T cell receptor beta chain. Its antigen is unknown. It was CD45RO-negative cells, positively selected for CCR7, that made up naive CD8 cells, with terminally differentiated effector memory CD45RA+ cells excluded. TCRdb keeps only in-frame clones here, not all; method: immunoSEQ multiplex PCR. The sample yields 800,000 to 950,000 clones, about 96% seen once. This sample is drawn from a study of shared clonotypes between healthy human individuals. Study-wide results and limits: Sequencing depth was a factor that was expected to affect clonotype sharing among donors. Genetic and exposure-history diversity was limited by the few donors.

In germline, CDR1 is MNHEY, CDR2 SMNVEV (reference sequence). The CDR3 is 13 residues long. The V gene lost 8 bases and the J gene lost 1 base, with 12 bases spanning the gap. The chain uses TRBV27 and TRBJ2-7, with a possible D match to TRBD1 (6 bases). What was sequenced was naive CD8+ T cells sorted from blood. The sequence derives from a young man in good health. CDR3: CASAGERSYEQYF. The CDR3 nucleotides are TGTGCCAGCGCAGGGGAGAGGTCCTACGAGCAGTACTTC.